A selection of T cell receptor beta chains follows, all from one sample in a study of T cell repertoires in cytomegalovirus infection. TCRdb re-called the reads with MiXCR, one entry per CDR3 protein. This sample yields 800,000 to 950,000 distinct CDR3 sequences, of which less than 35% are seen a single time; approximately 13% belongs to the top ten. The antigens of these receptors remain unknown. Material: cultured CD8+ T cells from PBMCs, obtained from culture after CMV antigen stimulation. Source of these receptors: a human donor in good health (CMV status not recorded). Some clones in this sample may be carry-over from other donors' samples. Both conserved end residues are part of each CDR3. The D gene is left open where the match is weak. Only some rows state a clone size, as once, few, many or a class for expanded clones.

j_call	clone_size	d_call	cdr3_length	v_call	cdr3_nt	cdr3_aa
TRBJ1-1	few	.	16	TRBV6-1	TGTGCCAGCAGTGAAGGGAGATGGGGGGGGAACACTGAAGCTTTCTTT	CASSEGRWGGNTEAFF
TRBJ2-1	.	TRBD2	13	TRBV27	TGTGCCACCAAGCTGCGGGGGGCCGATGAGCAGTTCTTC	CATKLRGADEQFF
TRBJ1-2	.	TRBD1	13	TRBV19	TGTGCCAGTAGCCACCAGACAGGGTATGGCTACACCTTC	CASSHQTGYGYTF
TRBJ1-6	many	.	17	TRBV7-2	TGTGCCAGCAGCCCCAACGGGGGTGCCCCCTATAATTCACCCCTCCACTTT	CASSPNGGAPYNSPLHF
TRBJ2-7	.	TRBD1	16	TRBV20-1	TGCAGTGCTAGAGGATTGGGACAGGGTATGGGCTACGAGCAGTACTTC	CSARGLGQGMGYEQYF
TRBJ2-5	.	.	15	TRBV15	TGTGCCACCAGCAGTTCCCGACAGGACCAAGAGACCCAGTACTTC	CATSSSRQDQETQYF
TRBJ2-5	few	.	15	TRBV11-2	TGTGCCAGCAGCTTAGTGGCGCGGGGGCACGAGACCCAGTACTTC	CASSLVARGHETQYF
TRBJ2-3	few	.	16	TRBV6-5	TGTGCCAGCAGTTACTCGGACCGGGACTCCACAGATACGCAGTATTTT	CASSYSDRDSTDTQYF
TRBJ1-5	few	.	14	TRBV15	TGTGCCACCAGTCCGGACAGTAGCAATCAGCCCCAGCATTTT	CATSPDSSNQPQHF
TRBJ2-1	.	TRBD1	15	TRBV6-6	TGTGCCAGCGGACACAGGGGGCAGTCCTACAATGAGCAGTTCTTC	CASGHRGQSYNEQFF
TRBJ2-2	few	.	15	TRBV7-8	TGTGCCAGCAGCTTACTGGATAGCTACACCGGGGAGCTGTTTTTT	CASSLLDSYTGELFF
TRBJ2-1	.	.	13	TRBV7-3	TGTGCCAGCAGCCCCACAGGGAGCACTGAGCAGTTCTTC	CASSPTGSTEQFF
TRBJ2-3	medium-sized	.	19	TRBV7-2	TGTGCCAGCAGCTTTGGCTACCGTACGGCGTCGGTTGGCACAGATACGCAGTATTTT	CASSFGYRTASVGTDTQYF
TRBJ2-7	few	TRBD1	14	TRBV15	TGTGCCACCAGCGACGGGACAGGTCTCTACGAGCAGTACTTC	CATSDGTGLYEQYF
TRBJ1-2	.	.	13	TRBV20-1	TGCAGTGCTAAACCCTCAACTAACTATGGCTACACCTTC	CSAKPSTNYGYTF
TRBJ2-5	once	.	12	TRBV5-5	TGTGCCAGCGGGACTGACCAAGAGACCCAGTACTTC	CASGTDQETQYF
TRBJ1-5	.	.	15	TRBV27	TGTGCCAGCAGTTTAGTAGGGAGGGCCAATCAGCCCCAGCATTTT	CASSLVGRANQPQHF
TRBJ1-1	.	TRBD1	14	TRBV6-5	TGTGCCAGCAGAGACAGGGGCGGAAACACTGAAGCTTTCTTT	CASRDRGGNTEAFF
TRBJ2-1	.	TRBD1	15	TRBV6-2/TRBV6-3	TGTGCCAGCAGTGCCTCCGGGACAGGCTTGGATGAGCAGTTCTTC	CASSASGTGLDEQFF
TRBJ2-7	.	.	12	TRBV6-1	TGTGCCAGCAGTGAAGATGGGGACGAGCAGTACTTC	CASSEDGDEQYF
TRBJ2-3	many	.	13	TRBV7-6	TGTGCCAGCAGCTTAGTGGTTACAGATACGCAGTATTTT	CASSLVVTDTQYF
TRBJ1-1	.	.	14	TRBV19	TGTGCCAGTAGTATCGCCGGGGGCTACACTGAAGCTTTCTTT	CASSIAGGYTEAFF
TRBJ1-1	.	.	15	TRBV5-1	TGCGCCAGCAGCCCCGTGTTGGGGACGAACACTGAAGCTTTCTTT	CASSPVLGTNTEAFF
TRBJ1-1	.	.	12	TRBV12-3/TRBV12-4	TGTGCCAGCAGTTACGGCGCCACTGAAGCTTTCTTT	CASSYGATEAFF
TRBJ2-1	few	.	15	TRBV27	TGTGCCAGCGGGTTGACAGACCCATTGTCCAATGAGCAGTTCTTC	CASGLTDPLSNEQFF
TRBJ2-7	many	TRBD1	16	TRBV6-5	TGTGCCAGCAGTTACCAATTGTTGACAGGGGGCACACAGCAGTACTTC	CASSYQLLTGGTQQYF
TRBJ1-6	many	.	16	TRBV7-3	TGTGCCAGCAGCTTGTATGAGAGCTCCTATAATTCACCCCTCCACTTT	CASSLYESSYNSPLHF
TRBJ2-1	.	TRBD2	16	TRBV4-1	TGCGCCAGCAGCCAAGGTCTACTAGCGGGGGCCCGGGGGCAGTTCTTC	CASSQGLLAGARGQFF